The next 14 T cell receptor beta chains were all read from a single sample in a study of PD-L1 blockade in urothelial cancer (dated by TCRdb to about 2017). According to the study, the label for this sample's time point signals: peripheral blood 6 weeks after treatment start. Receptor libraries were prepared by the immunoSEQ multiplex PCR assay. The table was pulled from immuneACCESS by TCRdb, which kept in-frame rearrangements only. Such tables lose some clones; where checked, under half of the loss comes from unresolved V genes, and the rest has no known cause. For this sample there are around 80,000 clones; approximately 90% appear just once. 0.7% to 0.9% of the sample lies in the top ten. The source was PBMCs, collected around atezolizumab (anti-PD-L1) treatment. These receptors were taken from a woman of 80 years or more with urothelial cancer.

The V and J genes are TRBV7-3 and TRBJ2-3; D may be TRBD2 (5 bases). This CDR3 contains 13 residues. Trimming removed 4 bases from V and 3 bases from J, with 8 bases in between. The germline V gene has CDR1 SGHTA and CDR2 FQGTGA. CDR3 amino acids: CASSSEGTDTQYF. DNA for the CDR3: TGTGCCAGCAGCTCCGAGGGTACAGATACGCAGTATTTT.

This chain connects TRBV28 to TRBJ2-5; D is ambiguous. V was pared by 8 bases and J by 5 bases, with 9 bases between. The CDR3 length is 11 residues. In germline, CDR1 is MDHEN, CDR2 SYDVKM. As DNA, the CDR3 is TGTGCCAGCTCCCTGAGGGAGACCCAGTACTTC. Translated, it gives CASSLRETQYF.

This clone was counted a single time. This rearrangement joins TRBV2 to TRBJ2-7; D remains unclear. Looked up from germline, CDR1 is SNHLY and CDR2 is FYNNEI. The CDR3 sequence is 13 residues long. V lost 1 base, J lost 7 bases, and 11 bases lay in between. The CDR3 loop is CASSEGPNLEQYF. DNA of the CDR3: TGTGCCAGCAGTGAAGGTCCCAATTTGGAGCAGTACTTC. Looking up the rest from reference TRBV2 and TRBJ2-7 gives the full variable domain: EPEVTQTPSHQVTQMGQEVILRCVPISNHLYFYWYRQILGQKVEFLVSFYNNEISEKSEIFDDQFSVERPDGSNFTLKIRSTKLEDSAMYFCASSEGPNLEQYFGPGTRLTVT.

The chain combines TRBV19 with TRBJ1-5, with TRBD1 matching over 7 bases. Germline CDR1 LNHDA, CDR2 SQIVND (reference sequence). This CDR3 has 16 amino acids. V dropped 2 bases and J dropped 2; count of bases not matched to a gene: 6. CDR3 sequence: CASSIWKGQGNQPQHF. CDR3 sequence (DNA): TGTGCCAGTAGTATATGGAAAGGACAGGGCAATCAGCCCCAGCATTTT. Full variable domain (remainder filled in from reference TRBV19 and TRBJ1-5): DGGITQSPKYLFRKEGQNVTLSCEQNLNHDAMYWYRQDPGQGLRLIYYSQIVNDFQKGDIAEGYSVSREKKESFPLTVTSAQKNPTAFYLCASSIWKGQGNQPQHFGDGTRLSIL.

The CDR3 DNA sequence: TGCGCCAGCAATCCCCGCGGGCCTAGCACAGATACGCAGTATTTT. Its translation: CASNPRGPSTDTQYF. V gene TRBV5-1 combines with J gene TRBJ2-3; D may be TRBD2 (5 bases). The CDR3 sequence is 15 residues long. V was trimmed by 6 bases and J by 0 bases, leaving 14 bases between them. Germline CDR1 SGHRS, CDR2 YFSETQ.

The V and J genes are TRBV19 and TRBJ1-2; D gene unclear. V dropped 6 bases and J dropped 5 bases, with 16 bases sitting between them. This CDR3 region has 14 residues. Per the germline V gene, CDR1 is LNHDA and CDR2 is SQIVND (reference sequence). The CDR3 reads CASRSIDRSYGYTF. Written as DNA, the CDR3 is TGTGCCAGTAGGTCAATAGATCGGAGTTATGGCTACACCTTC.

CDR3 in DNA: TGTGCCAGCAGTCGACAGGGGGGTACTCATGAAGCTTTCTTT. This codes for CASSRQGGTHEAFF. The V gene is TRBV28, the J gene TRBJ1-1; 9 bases are shared with TRBD1. The CDR3 contains 14 residues. Germline V gene data show CDR1 as MDHEN and CDR2 as SYDVKM. J gave up 7 bases and V 5 bases, and 8 bases lay outside the gene matches.

The V gene is TRBV11-2, the J gene TRBJ2-2; the D gene is possibly TRBD1 (5 bases). Germline V CDR1 and CDR2: SGHAT, FQNNGV. Trimming took off 4 bases at V and 4 bases at J, with 19 bases between the two ends. CDR3 length: 17 amino acids. The CDR3 is CASSSPRPGLITGELFF. The CDR3 nucleotides read TGTGCCAGCAGCTCCCCCAGACCAGGGTTGATCACCGGGGAGCTGTTTTTT.

This clone was observed a few times. This chain connects TRBV7-6 to TRBJ2-2; the match to TRBD2 covers 10 bases. The CDR3 sequence is 15 residues long. V lost 3 bases, J lost 7 bases, and 5 bases stayed unmatched. CDR1 SGHVS and CDR2 FNYEAQ come from the germline V gene. CDR3 coding DNA: TGTGCCAGCAGCTTTGGCCTAGCGGGAGACGGGGAGCTGTTTTTT. It specifies CASSFGLAGDGELFF.

The V call is TRBV5-1, the J call TRBJ2-2; D is unresolved. V lost 1 base, J lost 2 bases, and 9 bases lay in between. This CDR3 region has 15 residues. From germline, CDR1 is SGHRS and CDR2 YFSETQ. Here the CDR3 reads CASSLPLSNTGELFF. The CDR3 DNA is TGCGCCAGCAGCTTGCCGCTCAGTAACACCGGGGAGCTGTTTTTT.

The chain couples TRBV27 to TRBJ1-1; 9 nucleotides agree with TRBD1. V was pared by 4 bases and J by 0 bases, with 6 bases of the junction left unmatched. The length of the CDR3 is 16 residues. Germline loops: CDR1 MNHEY, CDR2 SMNVEV (reference sequence). The CDR3 DNA sequence: TGTGCCAGCAGTTCCGGGACAGGGTTCGTGAACACTGAAGCTTTCTTT. This sequence encodes CASSSGTGFVNTEAFF.

The rearrangement uses TRBV4-1 and TRBJ2-5, with 9 bases matching TRBD1. Germline V gene lookup returns CDR1 MGHRA and CDR2 YSYEKL. The CDR3 is 16 amino acids. J gave up 9 bases and V 0 bases, and 11 bases lay outside the gene matches. In DNA, the CDR3 is TGCGCCAGCAGCCAAGACCGGTATGGGGGGGACAGGGCCCAGTACTTC. This sequence encodes CASSQDRYGGDRAQYF.

This chain uses TRBV30 with TRBJ2-5; D might be TRBD1 (5 bases). CDR3 size: 17 residues. V shed 4 bases and J shed 5 bases, with 26 bases lying between them. Germline values: CDR1 GTSNPN, CDR2 SVGIG (reference sequence). The CDR3 protein is CAWKLPPTAGPRETQYF. The CDR3 coding sequence is TGTGCCTGGAAACTTCCACCGACGGCAGGGCCTAGGGAGACCCAGTACTTC.

The sample holds one count of this clone. V and J are TRBV7-9 and TRBJ1-4, with 7 bases identical to TRBD1. CDR1 and CDR2 from the germline V gene are SEHNR and FQNEAQ (reference sequence). There are 15 residues in the CDR3. V lost 4 bases, J lost 7 bases, and 9 bases stayed unmatched. CDR3 region: CASSSGGGTAEKLFF. The CDR3 DNA reads as TGTGCCAGCAGCTCCGGGGGGGGGACAGCTGAAAAACTGTTTTTT.